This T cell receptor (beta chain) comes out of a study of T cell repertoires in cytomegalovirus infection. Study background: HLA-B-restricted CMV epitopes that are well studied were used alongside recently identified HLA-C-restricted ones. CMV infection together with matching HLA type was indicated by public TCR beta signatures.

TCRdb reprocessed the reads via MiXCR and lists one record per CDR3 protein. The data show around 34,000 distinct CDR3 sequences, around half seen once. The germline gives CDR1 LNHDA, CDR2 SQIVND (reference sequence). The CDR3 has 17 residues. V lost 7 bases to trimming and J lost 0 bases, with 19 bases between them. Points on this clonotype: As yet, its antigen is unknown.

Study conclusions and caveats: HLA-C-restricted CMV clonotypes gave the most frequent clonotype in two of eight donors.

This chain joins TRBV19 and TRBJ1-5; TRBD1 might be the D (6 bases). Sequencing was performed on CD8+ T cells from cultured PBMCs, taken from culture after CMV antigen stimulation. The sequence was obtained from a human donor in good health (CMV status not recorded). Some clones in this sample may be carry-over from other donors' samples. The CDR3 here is CASTTWGTNYSNQPQHF. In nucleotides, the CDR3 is TGTGCCAGTACCACGTGGGGGACAAATTATAGCAATCAGCCCCAGCATTTT.